These T cell receptor beta chains were read from a single sample in a study of CD8 T cells in Susac syndrome. TCRdb redid the calling of the immunoSEQ multiplex PCR reads with MiXCR, one entry per CDR3 protein. The table includes about 280,000 distinct CDR3 sequences, roughly 81% detected once. Material: CD8+ T cells from PBMCs. The receptors shown here come from a human donor with multiple sclerosis. Both conserved end residues are part of each CDR3. A D gene is named only where the DNA matches it firmly. Only part of the rows carry a size: once, few, many, or a class if the clone is expanded.

D gene	clone size	V gene	J gene	CDR3 DNA	CDR3 protein
TRBD1	NA	TRBV5-6	TRBJ1-1	TGTGCCAGCAGCCAGGGGGAGAGGACTGAAGCTTTCTTT	CASSQGERTEAFF
TRBD2	NA	TRBV7-8	TRBJ2-1	TGTGCCAGCAGCCCTAGCGGGAGTCCCAATGAGCAGTTCTTC	CASSPSGSPNEQFF
NA	NA	TRBV5-1	TRBJ1-1	TGCGCCAGCAGTCTGACAGGAAGAAACACTGAAGCTTTCTTT	CASSLTGRNTEAFF
TRBD1	few	TRBV7-9	TRBJ2-6	TGTGCCAGCAGCTTGGGACAGGGAGCTGGGGCCAACGTCCTGACTTTC	CASSLGQGAGANVLTF
NA	NA	TRBV7-9	TRBJ2-3	TGTGCCAGCAGCCCACCCCAGAGCGCAAGCGGAAATACGCAGTATTTT	CASSPPQSASGNTQYF
TRBD1	NA	TRBV27	TRBJ2-7	TGTGCCAGCAGTTACAGGGGGGATCCCTCCTACGAGCAGTACTTC	CASSYRGDPSYEQYF
NA	NA	TRBV21-1	TRBJ1-2	TGTGCCAGCAGCAAATACGGTGAGACCAGATGGGTGTACAGGGTCGGCGGCTACACCTTC	CASSKYGETRWVYRVGGYTF
NA	few	TRBV10-1	TRBJ2-3	TGCGCCATCCCGGGCCTACGATCGGCCACAGATACGCAGTATTTT	CAIPGLRSATDTQYF
TRBD1	NA	TRBV20-1	TRBJ1-6	TGCAGTGCTAGGGCCGACAGGGGTCGAAATTCACCCCTCCACTTT	CSARADRGRNSPLHF
TRBD1	NA	TRBV11-2	TRBJ2-7	TGTGCCAGCAGCTTAGATCCGACAGGGGCAGGCTACGAGCAGTACTTC	CASSLDPTGAGYEQYF
TRBD1	NA	TRBV3-1	TRBJ2-3	TGTGCCAGCAGCCAAGATGACAGGGGCCTCACAGATACGCAGTATTTT	CASSQDDRGLTDTQYF
NA	once	TRBV6-1	TRBJ2-1	TGTGCCACCATCCTCGGATGGAGTGAGCAGTTCTTC	CATILGWSEQFF
NA	NA	TRBV29-1	TRBJ1-2	TGCAGCGTTGCCCACGGGACAACGCCCGGCTACACCTTC	CSVAHGTTPGYTF
NA	few	TRBV7-2	TRBJ2-2	TGTGCCAGCAGCTTAGCGTTGGCAGGGGAGCTGTTTTTT	CASSLALAGELFF
NA	NA	TRBV6-4	TRBJ1-3	TGTGCCAGCACCAGAGTCTCTACTTACTCTGGAAACACCATATATTTT	CASTRVSTYSGNTIYF
NA	once	TRBV19	TRBJ2-7	TGTGCCAGCCGGACATCTTTCCCCCACGACGGGATAGATTCCTACGAGCAGTACTTC	CASRTSFPHDGIDSYEQYF
NA	once	TRBV19	TRBJ1-1	TGTGCCAGTAGTATAGTTCCGGGTCCGAACACTGAAGCTTTCTTT	CASSIVPGPNTEAFF
NA	NA	TRBV4-1	TRBJ1-5	TGCGCCAGCAGCCAAGATGGGCCCCAGCATTTT	CASSQDGPQHF
TRBD1	NA	TRBV7-2	TRBJ2-1	TGTGCCAGCAGCTTAGTGAGGGGGCGTTGGAATGAGCAGTTCTTC	CASSLVRGRWNEQFF
TRBD1	NA	TRBV7-9	TRBJ1-2	TGTGCCAGCAGCTTGGGGGCGGGACAGGGAGCTGGCTACACCTTC	CASSLGAGQGAGYTF
NA	NA	TRBV12-5	TRBJ2-1	TGTGCTAGTGGTTTCCAGACAGACAATGAGCAGTTCTTC	CASGFQTDNEQFF
NA	NA	TRBV6-5	TRBJ1-2	TGTGCCAGCAGTTACAGGGGGGTCCACTATGGCTACACCTTC	CASSYRGVHYGYTF
TRBD2	NA	TRBV28	TRBJ2-1	TGTGCCAGCAGTCTCACACTAGCGGGAGACGTGGATGAGCAGTTCTTC	CASSLTLAGDVDEQFF
TRBD2	NA	TRBV30	TRBJ2-7	TGTGCCTGGAGTGGACTAGCGGGAGGCCACCTTAACTCATACGAGCAGTACTTC	CAWSGLAGGHLNSYEQYF
NA	NA	TRBV3-1	TRBJ1-5	TGTGCCAGCAGCCAGAGGAATGCGGGGTTCAATCAGCCCCAGCATTTT	CASSQRNAGFNQPQHF
TRBD2	NA	TRBV2	TRBJ2-7	TGTGCCAGCAGAGAACTAGCGGGAGGGCCTTACGAGCAGTACTTC	CASRELAGGPYEQYF
NA	NA	TRBV19	TRBJ1-1	TGTGCCAGTATAGCCATAGGGATTGGCACTGAAGCTTTCTTT	CASIAIGIGTEAFF
NA	NA	TRBV2	TRBJ1-6	TGTGCCAGCAGACCAGGGTCCAAATTTTCACCCCTCCACTTT	CASRPGSKFSPLHF
TRBD1	NA	TRBV11-2	TRBJ1-1	TGTGCCAGCAGCCTAAATTCCCTTGACAGGGGTGATTCGGAAGCTTTCTTT	CASSLNSLDRGDSEAFF
NA	NA	TRBV7-2	TRBJ1-5	TGTGCCAGCAGCCCGACGGGACATCAGCCCCAGCATTTT	CASSPTGHQPQHF
TRBD2	NA	TRBV20-1	TRBJ2-7	TGCAGTGCTAGACTACTAGCGGGAGGGCCCCACGAGCAGTACTTC	CSARLLAGGPHEQYF
TRBD1	NA	TRBV27	TRBJ2-6	TGTGCCAGCAGTTCAGACAGGGGACCCTCTGGGGCCAACGTCCTGACTTTC	CASSSDRGPSGANVLTF
NA	NA	TRBV7-9	TRBJ2-1	TGTGCCAGCAGCAGAGAGGGGCCGTTCTTC	CASSREGPFF
NA	few	TRBV7-3	TRBJ2-3	TGTGCCAGCAGCTTAGCAAGGGGCACAGATACGCAGTATTTT	CASSLARGTDTQYF
NA	once	TRBV30	TRBJ2-7	TGTGCCTGGACCAACGAGAAGATCTCCTACGAGCAGTACTTC	CAWTNEKISYEQYF
NA	NA	TRBV19	TRBJ1-4	TGTGCCAGTAGTCAGGGACGGATGGATGAAAAACTGTTTTTT	CASSQGRMDEKLFF
TRBD1	NA	TRBV19	TRBJ2-7	TGCGCCAGTAGTGCGAGGACAGGGGAGGTTTTTGGCGAGCAGTACTTC	CASSARTGEVFGEQYF
TRBD1	few	TRBV2	TRBJ2-7	TGTGCCACCAGGACAGGCTACGAGCAGTACTTC	CATRTGYEQYF
TRBD1	NA	TRBV7-8	TRBJ2-3	TGTGCCAGCAGCTTTGATGACAGGGGACCAGATACGCAGTATTTT	CASSFDDRGPDTQYF
TRBD2	NA	TRBV20-1	TRBJ2-7	TGCAGTGCCAGTAACCTAGCGGACTACGAGCGGTACTTC	CSASNLADYERYF
NA	NA	TRBV19	TRBJ2-2	TGTGCCAGTAGTATTCGGAGCGCGAACACCGGGGAGCTGTTTTTT	CASSIRSANTGELFF
NA	NA	TRBV10-3	TRBJ2-7	TGTGCCATCAGTGGGACACCCACCTACGAGCAGTACTTC	CAISGTPTYEQYF
NA	few	TRBV9	TRBJ2-7	TGTGCCAGCAGCATGACGTCGGGTTCCTACGAGCAGTACTTC	CASSMTSGSYEQYF
NA	NA	TRBV30	TRBJ2-2	TGTGCCTGGAGCTCGGGGGTCAGCGGGGAGCTGTTTTTT	CAWSSGVSGELFF
NA	NA	TRBV12-3/TRBV12-4	TRBJ1-3	TGTGCCAGCAGTTTGGGGACTGACGTCTCTGGAAACACCATATATTTT	CASSLGTDVSGNTIYF
NA	NA	TRBV20-1	TRBJ1-5	TGCAGTGCTAGAGCCGGGACGTTCAACGGGCAGCCCCAGCATTTT	CSARAGTFNGQPQHF
TRBD2	NA	TRBV12-3/TRBV12-4	TRBJ2-7	TGTGCCATCGGGAGGGGGACGTCCTACGAGCAGTACTTC	CAIGRGTSYEQYF
TRBD2	few	TRBV12-3/TRBV12-4	TRBJ2-7	TGTGCCAGCCAGGCGGGAGGGCAATACGAGCAGTACTTC	CASQAGGQYEQYF
TRBD2	NA	TRBV19	TRBJ2-7	TGTGCCAGTAGTCCCCTAGCGGGAGAAACCTACGAGCAGTACTTC	CASSPLAGETYEQYF
TRBD2	NA	TRBV6-1	TRBJ2-7	TGTGCCAGCAGTGAAGTCGCTAGCGGGAGGGCGGGCTCCTACGAGCAGTACTTC	CASSEVASGRAGSYEQYF
TRBD1	NA	TRBV10-3	TRBJ2-2	TGTGCCATCAGTGAGGGACAGGGCGCGAACACCGGGGAGCTGTTTTTT	CAISEGQGANTGELFF
TRBD1	NA	TRBV29-1	TRBJ2-7	TGCAGCGTTGAAATGGGGACAGGGGTTACCTACGAGCAGTACTTC	CSVEMGTGVTYEQYF
NA	NA	TRBV7-6	TRBJ1-4	TGTGCCAGCAGCCCTGGGGCGGTGAATGAAAAACTGTTTTTT	CASSPGAVNEKLFF